This TCR beta chain derives from a study of blood T cell repertoires in COVID-19. Study summary: Samples of COVID-19 (acute and convalescent) were obtained from the United States, Italy and Spain.

Assignment of participants to cohorts was predicated upon participant-reported clinical history. Looked up from germline, CDR1 is SNHLY and CDR2 is FYNNEI. Trimming removed 5 bases from V and 4 bases from J; junction bases left unmatched: 11. This CDR3 spans 16 amino acids. Only in-frame clones appear in the TCRdb table, and some are missing; sequencing was by immunoSEQ multiplex PCR. Here the sample spans more than 150,000 clones, 80% being singletons. The sequencing input was PBMCs or T cells enriched from blood (not recorded which). The source is a man between 60 and 75 years old who had been exposed to COVID-19. The chain carries TRBV2 and TRBJ2-7; 10 bases fit TRBD2. CDR3 loop: CASSQNLAGASYEQYF. The CDR3 DNA reads TGTGCCAGCAGTCAAAACCTAGCGGGAGCGTCGTACGAGCAGTACTTC.